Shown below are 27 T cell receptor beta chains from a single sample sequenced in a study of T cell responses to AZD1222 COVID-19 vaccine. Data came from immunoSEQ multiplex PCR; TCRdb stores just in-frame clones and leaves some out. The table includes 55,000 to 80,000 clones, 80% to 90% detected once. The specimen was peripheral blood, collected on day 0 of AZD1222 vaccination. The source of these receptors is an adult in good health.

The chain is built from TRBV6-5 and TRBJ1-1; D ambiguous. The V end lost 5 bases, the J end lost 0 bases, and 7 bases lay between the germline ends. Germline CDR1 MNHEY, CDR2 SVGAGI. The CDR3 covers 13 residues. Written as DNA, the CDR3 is TGTGCCAGCAGTAGTTCCATGAACACTGAAGCTTTCTTT. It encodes CASSSSMNTEAFF.

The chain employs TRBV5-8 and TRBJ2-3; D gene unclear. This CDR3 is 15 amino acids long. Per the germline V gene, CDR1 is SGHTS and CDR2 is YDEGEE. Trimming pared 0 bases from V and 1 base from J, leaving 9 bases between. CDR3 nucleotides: TGTGCCAGCAGCTTGGCCGGGCTAGGCACAGATACGCAGTATTTT. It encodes CASSLAGLGTDTQYF.

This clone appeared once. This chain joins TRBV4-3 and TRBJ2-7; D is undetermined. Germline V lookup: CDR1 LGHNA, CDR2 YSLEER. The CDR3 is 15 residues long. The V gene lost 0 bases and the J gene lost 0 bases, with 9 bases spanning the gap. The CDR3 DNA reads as TGCGCCAGCAGCCAAGATGGTCAGAGCTCCTACGAGCAGTACTTC. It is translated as CASSQDGQSSYEQYF.

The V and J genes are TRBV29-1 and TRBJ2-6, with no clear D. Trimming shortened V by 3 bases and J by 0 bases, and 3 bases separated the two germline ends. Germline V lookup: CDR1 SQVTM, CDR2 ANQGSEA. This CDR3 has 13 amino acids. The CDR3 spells CSVDPSGANVLTF. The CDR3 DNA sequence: TGCAGCGTTGACCCCTCTGGGGCCAACGTCCTGACTTTC.

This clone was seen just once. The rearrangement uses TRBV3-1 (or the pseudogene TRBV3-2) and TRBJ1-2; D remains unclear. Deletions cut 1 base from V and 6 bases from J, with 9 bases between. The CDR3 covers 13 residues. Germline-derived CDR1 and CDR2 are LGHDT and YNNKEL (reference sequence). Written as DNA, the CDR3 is TGTGCCAGCAGCCAAGTCGCGGGGAATGGCTACACCTTC. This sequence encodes CASSQVAGNGYTF.

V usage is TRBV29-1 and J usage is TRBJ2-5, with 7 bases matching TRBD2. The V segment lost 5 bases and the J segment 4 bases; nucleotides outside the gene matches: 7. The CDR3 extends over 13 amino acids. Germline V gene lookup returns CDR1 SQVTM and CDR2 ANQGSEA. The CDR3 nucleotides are TGCAGCGTTCGCAGCGGGGTGTCAGAGACCCAGTACTTC. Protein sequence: CSVRSGVSETQYF. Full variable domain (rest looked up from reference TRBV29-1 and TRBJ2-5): SAVISQKPSRDICQRGTSLTIQCQVDSQVTMMFWYRQQPGQSLTLIATANQGSEATYESGFVIDKFPISRPNLTFSTLTVSNMSPEDSSIYLCSVRSGVSETQYFGPGTRLLVL.

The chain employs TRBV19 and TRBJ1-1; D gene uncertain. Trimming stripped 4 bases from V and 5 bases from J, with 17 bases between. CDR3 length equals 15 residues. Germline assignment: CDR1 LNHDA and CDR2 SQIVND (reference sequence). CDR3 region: CASSSLIARETEAFF. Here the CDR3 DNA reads TGTGCCAGTAGTAGCCTCATAGCTCGGGAAACTGAAGCTTTCTTT.

CDR3 DNA sequence: TGTGCCACCAGTGTACACGGCCTAGAGACCCAGTACTTC. It is translated as CATSVHGLETQYF. V and J are TRBV24-1 and TRBJ2-5; D uncertain. The CDR3 spans 13 residues. Per germline, CDR1 KGHDR and CDR2 SFDVKD. Trimming cost V 5 bases and J 4 bases, with 10 bases left between them.

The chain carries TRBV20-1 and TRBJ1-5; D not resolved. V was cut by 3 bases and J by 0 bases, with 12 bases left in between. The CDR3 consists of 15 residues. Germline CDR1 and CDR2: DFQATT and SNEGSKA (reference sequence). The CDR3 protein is CSASLGDFSNQPQHF. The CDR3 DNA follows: TGCAGTGCTAGTCTGGGAGACTTTAGCAATCAGCCCCAGCATTTT.

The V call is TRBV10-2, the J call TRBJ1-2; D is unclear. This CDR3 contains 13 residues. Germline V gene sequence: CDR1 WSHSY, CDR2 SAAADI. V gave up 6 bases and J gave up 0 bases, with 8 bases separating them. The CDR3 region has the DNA TGCGCCAGCAGCCGGGGAGCTAACTATGGCTACACCTTC. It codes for CASSRGANYGYTF.

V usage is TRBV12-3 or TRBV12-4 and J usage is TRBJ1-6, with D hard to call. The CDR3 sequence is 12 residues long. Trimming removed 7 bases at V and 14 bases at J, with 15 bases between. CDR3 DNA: TGTGCCAGCACCTTGCGGAATTTGACCCTCCACTTT. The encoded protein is CASTLRNLTLHF.

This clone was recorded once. The CDR3 DNA reads as TGTGCCACCAGCAGAACCGGGATTAGACTAACTGGGGCCAACGTCCTGACTTTC. Protein product: CATSRTGIRLTGANVLTF. V gene TRBV15 combines with J gene TRBJ2-6; possible D gene TRBD2, 5 bases. Germline values: CDR1 LNHNV, CDR2 YYDKDF (reference sequence). The CDR3 consists of 18 residues. V lost 2 bases, J lost 2 bases, and 16 bases lay in between.

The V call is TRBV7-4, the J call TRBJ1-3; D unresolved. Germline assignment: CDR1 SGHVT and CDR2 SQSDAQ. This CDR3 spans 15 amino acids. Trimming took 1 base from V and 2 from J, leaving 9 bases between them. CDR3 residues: CASSLGEDTGNTIYF. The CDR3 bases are TGTGCCAGCAGCTTAGGGGAAGATACTGGAAACACCATATATTTT.

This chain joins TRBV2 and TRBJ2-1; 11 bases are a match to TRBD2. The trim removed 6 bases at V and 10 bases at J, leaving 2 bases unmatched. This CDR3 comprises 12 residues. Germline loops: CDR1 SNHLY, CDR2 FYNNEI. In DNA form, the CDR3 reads TGTGCCAGCAGGACTAGCGGGACGGAGCAGTTCTTC. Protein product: CASRTSGTEQFF.

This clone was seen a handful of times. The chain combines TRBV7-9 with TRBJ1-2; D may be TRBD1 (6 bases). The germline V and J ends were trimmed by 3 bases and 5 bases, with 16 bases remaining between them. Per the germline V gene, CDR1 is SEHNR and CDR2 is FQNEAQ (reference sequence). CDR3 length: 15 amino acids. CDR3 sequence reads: CASSLGYRDTYGYTF. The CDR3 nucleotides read TGTGCCAGCAGCTTGGGGTACCGGGACACGTATGGCTACACCTTC. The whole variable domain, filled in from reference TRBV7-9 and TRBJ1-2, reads DTGVSQNPRHKITKRGQNVTFRCDPISEHNRLYWYRQTLGQGPEFLTYFQNEAQLEKSRLLSDRFSAERPKGSFSTLEIQRTEQGDSAMYLCASSLGYRDTYGYTFGSGTRLTVV.

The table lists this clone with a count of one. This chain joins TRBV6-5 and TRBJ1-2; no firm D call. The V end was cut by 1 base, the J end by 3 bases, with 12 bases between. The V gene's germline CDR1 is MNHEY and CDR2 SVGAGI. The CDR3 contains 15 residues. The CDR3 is CASSYYMDSDYGYTF. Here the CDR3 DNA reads TGTGCCAGCAGTTACTATATGGATTCTGACTATGGCTACACCTTC.

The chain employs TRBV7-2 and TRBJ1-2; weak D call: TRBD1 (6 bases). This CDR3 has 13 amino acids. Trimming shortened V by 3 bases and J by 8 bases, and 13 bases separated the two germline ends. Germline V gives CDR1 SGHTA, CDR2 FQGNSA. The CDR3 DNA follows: TGTGCCAGCAGCTTGGCCCTGAGGGGGGGCTACACCTTC. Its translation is CASSLALRGGYTF.

CDR3: CASSESSGTGGPRQNYGYTF. CDR3 DNA sequence: TGCGCCAGCAGTGAGTCGAGTGGCACGGGGGGACCGAGACAAAACTATGGCTACACCTTC. The chain links TRBV10-1 to TRBJ1-2, with D possibly TRBD1 on 5 matching bases. The CDR3 totals 20 residues. V was pared by 0 bases and J by 2 bases, with 25 bases between. From germline, CDR1 is WNHNN and CDR2 SYGVQD (reference sequence).

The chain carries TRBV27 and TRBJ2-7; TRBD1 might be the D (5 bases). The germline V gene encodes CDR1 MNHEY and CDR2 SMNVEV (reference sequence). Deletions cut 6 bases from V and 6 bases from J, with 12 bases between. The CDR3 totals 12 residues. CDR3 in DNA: TGTGCCAGCAGCACCTCAGGGTCCGAGCAGTACTTC. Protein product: CASSTSGSEQYF.

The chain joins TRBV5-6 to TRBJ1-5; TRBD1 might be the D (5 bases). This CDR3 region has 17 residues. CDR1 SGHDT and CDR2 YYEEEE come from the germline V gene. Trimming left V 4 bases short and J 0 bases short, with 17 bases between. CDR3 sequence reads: CASSIAGTKYSNQPQHF. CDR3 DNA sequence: TGTGCCAGCAGCATAGCCGGGACGAAGTATAGCAATCAGCCCCAGCATTTT.

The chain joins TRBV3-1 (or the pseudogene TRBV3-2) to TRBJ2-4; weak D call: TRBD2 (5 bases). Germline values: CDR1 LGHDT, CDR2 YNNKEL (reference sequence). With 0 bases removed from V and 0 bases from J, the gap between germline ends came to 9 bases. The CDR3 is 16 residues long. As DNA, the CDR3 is TGTGCCAGCAGCCAAGAGGCAGGAGGAGCCAAAAACATTCAGTACTTC. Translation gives CASSQEAGGAKNIQYF.

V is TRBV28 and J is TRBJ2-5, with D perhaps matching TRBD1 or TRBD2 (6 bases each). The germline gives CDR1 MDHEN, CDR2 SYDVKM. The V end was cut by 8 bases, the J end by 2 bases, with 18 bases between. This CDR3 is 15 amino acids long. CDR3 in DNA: TGTGCCAGCGCCCGGGGGCAGGGGTATCAAGAGACCCAGTACTTC. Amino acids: CASARGQGYQETQYF.

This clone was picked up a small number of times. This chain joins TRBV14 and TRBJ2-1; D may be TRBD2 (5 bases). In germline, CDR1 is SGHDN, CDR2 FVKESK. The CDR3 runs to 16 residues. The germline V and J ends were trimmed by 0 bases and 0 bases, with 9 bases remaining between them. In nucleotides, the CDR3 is TGTGCCAGCAGCCAAGAAATGGGGAGCTCCTACAATGAGCAGTTCTTC. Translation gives CASSQEMGSSYNEQFF. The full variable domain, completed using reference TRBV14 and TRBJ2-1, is EAGVTQFPSHSVIEKGQTVTLRCDPISGHDNLYWYRRVMGKEIKFLLHFVKESKQDESGMPNNRFLAERTGGTYSTLKVQPAELEDSGVYFCASSQEMGSSYNEQFFGPGTRLTVL.

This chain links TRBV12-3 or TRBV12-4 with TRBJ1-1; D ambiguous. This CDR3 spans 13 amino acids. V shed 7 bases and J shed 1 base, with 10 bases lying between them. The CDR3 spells CASKVQPNTEAFF. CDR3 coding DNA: TGTGCCAGCAAGGTACAACCGAACACTGAAGCTTTCTTT.

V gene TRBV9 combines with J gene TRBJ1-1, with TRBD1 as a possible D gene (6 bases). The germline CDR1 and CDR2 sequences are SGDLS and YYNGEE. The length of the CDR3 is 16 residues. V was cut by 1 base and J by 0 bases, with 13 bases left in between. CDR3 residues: CASSVLRQGLNTEAFF. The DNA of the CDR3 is TGTGCCAGCAGCGTATTACGCCAGGGGCTGAACACTGAAGCTTTCTTT.

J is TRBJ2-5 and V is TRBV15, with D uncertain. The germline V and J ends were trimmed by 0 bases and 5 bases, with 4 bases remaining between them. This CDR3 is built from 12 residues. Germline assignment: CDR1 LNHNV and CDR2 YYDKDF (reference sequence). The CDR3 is CATSRDWETQYF. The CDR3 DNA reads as TGTGCCACCAGCAGAGATTGGGAGACCCAGTACTTC.

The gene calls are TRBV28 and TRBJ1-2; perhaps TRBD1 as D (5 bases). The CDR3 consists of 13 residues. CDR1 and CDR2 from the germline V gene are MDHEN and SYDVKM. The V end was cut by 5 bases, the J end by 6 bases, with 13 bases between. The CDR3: CASSIGLGDGYTF. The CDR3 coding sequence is TGTGCCAGCAGTATTGGATTAGGGGATGGCTACACCTTC.